This T cell receptor beta chain was recorded in a study of shared clonotypes between healthy human individuals. The study, taken as a whole, reports: Generation probabilities were higher for clonotypes shared across all four sorted-subset donors than for unshared ones.

The CDR3 spans 15 residues. The V and J ends lost 6 bases and 7 bases, in that order; junction bases with no gene match: 9. Germline assignment: CDR1 MRHNA and CDR2 SNTAGT. With regard to this clone: Antigen specificity is unknown.

Investigators divided CD4+ cells into CD45RA+ naive and CD45RA-negative memory subsets. Repertoires were generated with immunoSEQ multiplex PCR, while TCRdb's copy carries only in-frame clones and drops some. Of approximately 2.5 million clones listed, roughly 92% are singletons. V gene TRBV6-4 combines with J gene TRBJ1-6; 7 bases agree with TRBD1. The TCR comes from a man younger than 35 in good health. The source material was naive CD4+ T cells sorted from blood. Subset described: CD45RA+ positively selected. CDR3 coding DNA: TGTGCCAGCAGCCCCACAGGGGCAGGGAATTCACCCCTCCACTTT. This translates into CASSPTGAGNSPLHF.